These 32 T cell receptor beta chains were all obtained from the same sample, sequenced in a study of T cell responses to AZD1222 COVID-19 vaccine. Generated by immunoSEQ multiplex PCR, the TCRdb table keeps only in-frame clones and is missing some. The table records some 89,000 clones, roughly nine tenths of them present only once. The sample in question was peripheral blood, obtained on day 0 of AZD1222 vaccination. The receptors stem from an adult in good health.

This chain connects TRBV30 to TRBJ2-1, with TRBD1 matching 7 bases. Looked up from germline, CDR1 is GTSNPN and CDR2 is SVGIG (reference sequence). V trimming: 3 bases; J trimming: 8 bases; junction bases outside the gene matches: 4. The CDR3 totals 12 residues. The CDR3 bases are TGTGCCTGGAGCAGGGGGAGCGATGAGCAGTTCTTC. Translating gives CAWSRGSDEQFF.

The chain has TRBV23-1 and TRBJ1-1, with D possibly TRBD1 on 6 matching bases. TRBV23-1 is known as an ORF, though its function is uncertain. The CDR3 contains 13 residues. The V gene lost 2 bases and the J gene lost 12 bases, with 16 bases spanning the gap. The CDR3 nucleotides are TGCGCCAGCAGTCAAAGACAGGTAGGGGTAACTTTCTTT. Its protein product is CASSQRQVGVTFF.

This rearrangement joins TRBV9 to TRBJ1-1, with 8 bases matching TRBD1. V was clipped by 0 bases and J by 7 bases; unmatched bases: 5. The V gene's germline CDR1 is SGDLS and CDR2 YYNGEE. The CDR3 contains 14 residues. CDR3 loop: CASSVGAGGSEAFF. The CDR3 DNA follows: TGTGCCAGCAGCGTAGGAGCAGGGGGCAGTGAAGCTTTCTTT.

For the CDR3, the DNA is TGTGCCAGCAGGACAGGGGGGTGGAACGAGCAGTACTTC. This gives the protein CASRTGGWNEQYF. The chain employs TRBV6-5 and TRBJ2-7; 9 positions match TRBD1. The length of the CDR3 is 13 residues. Per the germline V gene, CDR1 is MNHEY and CDR2 is SVGAGI. V lost 6 bases and J lost 5; bases outside the gene matches: 5.

This chain uses TRBV20-1 with TRBJ1-1, with a weak D call TRBD1 (5 bases). This CDR3 is 11 amino acids long. V was clipped by 3 bases and J by 7 bases, with 9 bases between them. Germline lookup yields CDR1 DFQATT and CDR2 SNEGSKA (reference sequence). CDR3 DNA: TGCAGTGCTAGGGGGCAGGATGAAGCTTTCTTT. This encodes CSARGQDEAFF.

The chain links TRBV15 to TRBJ2-7; TRBD2 aligns across 13 bases. Germline lookup yields CDR1 LNHNV and CDR2 YYDKDF (reference sequence). Trimming took 0 bases from V and 2 from J; bases not matched to a gene: 4. This CDR3 has 17 amino acids. The CDR3: CATSRDGTSGITYEQYF. DNA of the CDR3: TGTGCCACCAGCAGAGATGGGACTAGCGGGATCACCTACGAGCAGTACTTC.

The CDR3 nucleotides read TGTGCCAGCACGGGACTGGCGTCCTACAATGAGCAGTTCTTC. It is translated as CASTGLASYNEQFF. V usage is TRBV2 and J usage is TRBJ2-1; maybe TRBD2 (6 bases). The CDR3 is made up of 14 amino acids. Germline assignment: CDR1 SNHLY and CDR2 FYNNEI. Trimming took 7 bases from V and 1 from J, leaving 11 bases between them. The complete variable domain, with remaining parts taken from reference TRBV2 and TRBJ2-1, reads EPEVTQTPSHQVTQMGQEVILRCVPISNHLYFYWYRQILGQKVEFLVSFYNNEISEKSEIFDDQFSVERPDGSNFTLKIRSTKLEDSAMYFCASTGLASYNEQFFGPGTRLTVL.

The chain has TRBV7-9 and TRBJ2-7; 7 bases are shared with TRBD2. J gave up 5 bases and V 5 bases, and 9 bases lay outside the gene matches. CDR3 length: 14 residues. Germline V gene sequence: CDR1 SEHNR, CDR2 FQNEAQ (reference sequence). CDR3 protein: CASSDGLVLNEQYF. CDR3 bases: TGTGCCAGCAGCGATGGACTAGTCTTAAACGAGCAGTACTTC.

CDR3 DNA: TGTGCCAGCAGAATAAGCGCCGGGGAGCTGTTTTTT. Amino acid sequence: CASRISAGELFF. This chain links TRBV7-2 with TRBJ2-2; D gene uncertain. Germline V gene data show CDR1 as SGHTA and CDR2 as FQGNSA. V gave up 6 bases and J gave up 6 bases, with 8 bases separating them. The CDR3 spans 12 residues.

This chain connects TRBV4-2 to TRBJ2-5, with a weak D call TRBD1 (5 bases). Germline V gene sequence: CDR1 LGHNA, CDR2 YNFKEQ. Trimming removed 6 bases from V and 4 bases from J, with 9 bases in between. CDR3 size: 12 residues. The CDR3 sequence: CASSLQGETQYF. CDR3 DNA sequence: TGTGCCAGCAGTCTCCAGGGAGAGACCCAGTACTTC.

The chain is built from TRBV18 and TRBJ1-3; 7 nucleotides match TRBD1. Germline V gene lookup returns CDR1 KGHSH and CDR2 LQKENI. The CDR3 length is 17 residues. V was pared by 3 bases and J by 0 bases, with 8 bases of the junction left unmatched. CDR3 sequence reads: CASSPMTGPISGNTIYF. The CDR3 DNA reads TGTGCCAGCTCACCTATGACAGGGCCCATCTCTGGAAACACCATATATTTT. Together with reference TRBV18 and TRBJ1-3, the CDR3 gives the full variable domain: NAGVMQNPRHLVRRRGQEARLRCSPMKGHSHVYWYRQLPEEGLKFMVYLQKENIIDESGMPKERFSAEFPKEGPSILRIQQVVRGDSAAYFCASSPMTGPISGNTIYFGEGSWLTVV.

V gene TRBV19 combines with J gene TRBJ1-6; 7 bases fit TRBD1. V dropped 4 bases and J dropped 2; count of bases not matched to a gene: 8. This CDR3 region has 17 residues. Germline assignment: CDR1 LNHDA and CDR2 SQIVND (reference sequence). The CDR3 DNA is TGTGCCAGTAGTACCACACAGGGGAGCGCCTATAATTCACCCCTCCACTTT. It translates to CASSTTQGSAYNSPLHF.

The chain employs TRBV18 and TRBJ1-5; D possibly corresponds to TRBD1 (5 bases). This CDR3 has 15 residues. Trimming took off 2 bases at V and 3 bases at J, with 11 bases between the two ends. Germline values: CDR1 KGHSH, CDR2 LQKENI. CDR3 loop: CASSPSGHANQPQHF. In DNA form, the CDR3 reads TGTGCCAGCTCACCAAGTGGACACGCCAATCAGCCCCAGCATTTT.

This sequence joins TRBV3-1 (or the pseudogene TRBV3-2) and TRBJ2-5; D might be TRBD1 or TRBD2, each matching 5 bases. CDR1 is LGHDT, CDR2 YNNKEL, per germline (reference sequence). Trimming cost V 4 bases and J 8 bases, with 11 bases left between them. CDR3 length: 12 amino acids. This chain's CDR3 is CASSRTGRTQYF. DNA of the CDR3: TGTGCCAGCAGCCGGACGGGGCGCACCCAGTACTTC.

The chain is built from TRBV6-5 and TRBJ2-5; 8 bases line up with TRBD2. There are 15 residues in the CDR3. The germline V gene encodes CDR1 MNHEY and CDR2 SVGAGI. Unmatched junction bases numbered 3, after V lost 2 bases and J lost 1 base. The CDR3 DNA reads as TGTGCCAGCAGTTACCGGAGCGGGAGCCAAGAGACCCAGTACTTC. It codes for CASSYRSGSQETQYF.

This chain joins TRBV7-2 and TRBJ1-4; the D gene is possibly TRBD1 (5 bases). CDR1 is SGHTA, CDR2 FQGNSA, per germline. This CDR3 comprises 15 residues. Deletions cut 5 bases from V and 4 bases from J, with 14 bases between. The CDR3 DNA sequence: TGTGCCAGCAGCCCAGAGGCCCAGGGTAATGAAAAACTGTTTTTT. As protein: CASSPEAQGNEKLFF. Drawing the rest from reference TRBV7-2 and TRBJ1-4, the complete variable domain is GAGVSQSPSNKVTEKGKDVELRCDPISGHTALYWYRQSLGQGLEFLIYFQGNSAPDKSGLPSDRFSAERTGGSVSTLTIQRTQQEDSAVYLCASSPEAQGNEKLFFGSGTQLSVL.

This clone showed up just a few times. V and J are TRBV30 and TRBJ2-7; D might be TRBD2 (5 bases). The CDR3 extends over 11 amino acids. The germline CDR1 and CDR2 sequences are GTSNPN and SVGIG (reference sequence). V lost 2 bases to trimming and J lost 3 bases, with 5 bases between them. The CDR3 protein is CAWSRGYEQYF. The CDR3 DNA reads as TGTGCCTGGAGTCGGGGCTACGAGCAGTACTTC.

The chain links TRBV24-1 to TRBJ2-2, with D possibly called TRBD1 or TRBD2 (5 bases each). V lost 3 bases and J 8 bases, leaving 15 bases between the germline ends. This CDR3 contains 15 residues. Germline CDR1 and CDR2: KGHDR and SFDVKD. The CDR3 DNA is TGTGCCACCAGTGATAACACGAGGGGCCGAGGGGAGCTGTTTTTT. Translated: CATSDNTRGRGELFF.

The V and J genes are TRBV10-3 and TRBJ1-1; 7 bases are shared with TRBD1. The CDR3 contains 19 residues. Germline V gives CDR1 ENHRY, CDR2 SYGVKD. J lost 0 bases, V lost 0 bases, and 13 bases had no gene match. The CDR3 is CAISESSLRGPSVNTEAFF. In nucleotides, the CDR3 is TGTGCCATCAGTGAGTCCAGTTTGAGGGGGCCTTCTGTGAACACTGAAGCTTTCTTT.

The chain recombines TRBV7-8 with TRBJ2-1; D gene uncertain. V dropped 1 base and J dropped 0 bases, with 4 bases sitting between them. The CDR3 runs to 14 residues. Germline V gene data show CDR1 as SGHVS and CDR2 as FQNEAQ. CDR3 protein: CASSLGGSYNEQFF. In DNA, the CDR3 is TGTGCCAGCAGCTTAGGGGGCTCCTACAATGAGCAGTTCTTC. Drawing the rest from reference TRBV7-8 and TRBJ2-1, the complete variable domain is GAGVSQSPRYKVAKRGQDVALRCDPISGHVSLFWYQQALGQGPEFLTYFQNEAQLDKSGLPSDRFFAERPEGSVSTLKIQRTQQEDSAVYLCASSLGGSYNEQFFGPGTRLTVL.

J is TRBJ2-2 and V is TRBV4-3, with a tentative D call TRBD2 (7 bases). The germline V gene has CDR1 LGHNA and CDR2 YSLEER. This CDR3 spans 16 amino acids. Deletions cut 3 bases from V and 5 bases from J, with 16 bases between. CDR3 DNA: TGCGCCAGCAGCCAGAGCGGGACACATCTAACCGGGGAGCTGTTTTTT. Protein product: CASSQSGTHLTGELFF.

The V gene is TRBV30, the J gene TRBJ1-2; D might be TRBD1 (5 bases). The CDR3 covers 15 residues. The germline gives CDR1 GTSNPN, CDR2 SVGIG (reference sequence). The ends were cut back, 2 bases at V and 0 bases at J, with 13 bases in the middle. The CDR3 DNA follows: TGTGCCTGGAGTAAACGGGACGCCGCTAACTATGGCTACACCTTC. Its protein product is CAWSKRDAANYGYTF.

The table lists this clone with a count of one. This chain links TRBV7-2 with TRBJ1-6, with D possibly matching TRBD1 (6 bases). The germline CDR1 and CDR2 sequences are SGHTA and FQGNSA. This CDR3 has 15 residues. The ends were cut back, 5 bases at V and 9 bases at J, with 17 bases in the middle. CDR3: CASSPKGGAGSPLHF. Written as DNA, the CDR3 is TGTGCCAGCAGCCCCAAGGGGGGGGCGGGTTCACCCCTCCACTTT.

In nucleotides, the CDR3 is TGTGCCAGCAGACCACTAGCGGGAGACACCGGGGAGCTGTTTTTT. As protein: CASRPLAGDTGELFF. This chain uses TRBV11-2 with TRBJ2-2, with TRBD2 matching 11 bases. Germline lookup yields CDR1 SGHAT and CDR2 FQNNGV. The trim removed 6 bases at V and 3 bases at J, leaving 3 bases unmatched. This CDR3 has 15 amino acids.

The chain is built from TRBV30 and TRBJ1-1, with TRBD1 matching over 9 bases. Germline trimming cut 2 bases from V and 5 bases from J; bases unmatched to any gene: 6. There are 14 residues in the CDR3. The germline V gene has CDR1 GTSNPN and CDR2 SVGIG (reference sequence). In nucleotides, the CDR3 is TGTGCCTGGAGTACATACAGGGGGCGGACTGAAGCTTTCTTT. Its translation is CAWSTYRGRTEAFF. Variable domain in full (rest from reference TRBV30 and TRBJ1-1): SQTIHQWPATLVQPVGSPLSLECTVEGTSNPNLYWYRQAAGRGLQLLFYSVGIGQISSEVPQNLSASRPQDRQFILSSKKLLLSDSGFYLCAWSTYRGRTEAFFGQGTRLTVV.

As to this clone: Sequence at one end of the junction differs from germline and may be a read error. The rearrangement joins TRBV14 to TRBJ2-4, with D maybe TRBD2 (5 bases). The CDR3 contains 13 residues. Per germline, CDR1 SGHDN and CDR2 FVKESK. The chain's CDR3 is CASSSPGIPPTNF. DNA for the CDR3: TGTGCCAGCAGCTCTCCCGGGATCCCACCCACGAACTTC.

The table lists this clone with a few counts. The CDR3 loop reads CASSPPGPAQKGGYTF. The CDR3 bases are TGTGCCAGCAGCCCGCCCGGGCCAGCCCAGAAGGGGGGCTACACCTTC. V and J are TRBV3-1 (or the pseudogene TRBV3-2) and TRBJ1-2; perhaps TRBD1 as D (5 bases). The CDR3 length is 16 residues. Germline assignment: CDR1 LGHDT and CDR2 YNNKEL (reference sequence). Trimming stripped 4 bases from V and 8 bases from J, with 23 bases between.

The chain links TRBV15 to TRBJ2-1, with D perhaps matching TRBD2 (5 bases). V lost 3 bases and J lost 8, with 14 bases in between. The CDR3 runs 14 residues. Germline values: CDR1 LNHNV, CDR2 YYDKDF (reference sequence). The CDR3 loop is CATSSVDTGYEQFF. CDR3 nucleotide sequence: TGTGCCACCAGCAGTGTAGACACGGGGTATGAGCAGTTCTTC. Using reference TRBV15 and TRBJ2-1 for the parts outside the CDR3, the full variable domain is DAMVIQNPRYQVTQFGKPVTLSCSQTLNHNVMYWYQQKSSQAPKLLFHYYDKDFNNEADTPDNFQSRRPNTSFCFLDIRSPGLGDTAMYLCATSSVDTGYEQFFGPGTRLTVL.

The CDR3 nucleotides read TGCGCCAGCAGCTCTGGACTAGCGGGTACCGGGGAGCTGTTTTTT. It yields the protein CASSSGLAGTGELFF. This rearrangement joins TRBV5-1 to TRBJ2-2, with 11 bases matching TRBD2. The CDR3 consists of 15 residues. The germline CDR1 and CDR2 sequences are SGHRS and YFSETQ. Trimming cost V 3 bases and J 5 bases; bases outside gene matches: 3.

This sequence joins TRBV2 and TRBJ2-1; D unresolved. This CDR3 comprises 13 residues. V was cut by 2 bases and J by 10 bases, with 12 bases left in between. The germline CDR1 and CDR2 sequences are SNHLY and FYNNEI. CDR3 DNA sequence: TGTGCCAGCAGTGAATCGAGCCCGAAAGAGCAGTTCTTC. Translated: CASSESSPKEQFF. Drawing the rest from reference TRBV2 and TRBJ2-1, the complete variable domain is EPEVTQTPSHQVTQMGQEVILRCVPISNHLYFYWYRQILGQKVEFLVSFYNNEISEKSEIFDDQFSVERPDGSNFTLKIRSTKLEDSAMYFCASSESSPKEQFFGPGTRLTVL.

The V and J genes are TRBV12-2 and TRBJ2-2; TRBD2 reflects the table's D call only, with no check against the DNA. TRBV12-2 is termed a pseudogene. CDR3 length: 18 residues. CDR3 sequence: CASRLARGTDKNTGELFF. The CDR3 DNA sequence: TGTGCAAGTCGCTTAGCTCGGGGAACAGACAAAAACACCGGGGAGCTGTTTTTT.

J is TRBJ1-4 and V is TRBV4-3; D is uncertain. V was shortened by 0 bases and J by 7 bases, with 6 bases between the two germline ends. This CDR3 contains 13 residues. Per germline, CDR1 LGHNA and CDR2 YSLEER. Written as DNA, the CDR3 is TGCGCCAGCAGCCAAGATAGGGCTGAAAAACTGTTTTTT. This codes for CASSQDRAEKLFF.